The present T cell receptor (beta chain) was sequenced within a study of cytomegalovirus exposure and HLA in healthy donors. Only one count was recorded for this clone. Its antigen is unknown. General study findings and limits: The analysis excluded some indistinguishable V segments, including TRBV6-2 and TRBV6-3. According to the study, 150 to 200 TCR beta chains were cytomegalovirus-associated.

The PCR employed 60 Vbeta primers together with 13 Jbeta primers. The table came from immunoSEQ multiplex PCR; TCRdb's copy has only in-frame clones and leaves some out. The repertoire consists of more than 150,000 clones, with 80% to 85% occurring once and the leading ten covering 1.5% to 2%. CDR3 length: 14 amino acids. CDR1 SGHRS and CDR2 YFSETQ come from the germline V gene. V was shortened by 4 bases and J by 0 bases, with 7 bases between the two germline ends. This receptor was identified in a man aged 45 to 65 in good health and CMV-seronegative. The sequenced material came from PBMCs. The V gene is TRBV5-1, the J gene TRBJ2-2, with unresolved D. CDR3 amino acids: CASSQVTNTGELFF. In DNA form, the CDR3 reads TGCGCCAGCAGCCAGGTTACGAACACCGGGGAGCTGTTTTTT.